This TCR beta chain was sequenced during a study of T cell changes during pregnancy in multiple sclerosis. Assay: immunoSEQ multiplex PCR; the TCRdb copy retains only in-frame clones and omits some. This table has around 100,000 clones, 85% to 95% appearing once. CDR3 length: 16 residues. The rearrangement uses TRBV1 and TRBJ1-1; the table's D call, TRBD1, was not checked against the DNA. TRBV1 is noted as a pseudogene. This specimen consisted of peripheral blood, obtained before pregnancy. The TCR sequence derives from a female donor with multiple sclerosis, enrolled in a pregnancy study. CDR3 bases: TGCACCAGCAGCCAGTTCACCAGGGTAGGAAGGACTGAAGCTTTCTTT. It specifies CTSSQFTRVGRTEAFF.